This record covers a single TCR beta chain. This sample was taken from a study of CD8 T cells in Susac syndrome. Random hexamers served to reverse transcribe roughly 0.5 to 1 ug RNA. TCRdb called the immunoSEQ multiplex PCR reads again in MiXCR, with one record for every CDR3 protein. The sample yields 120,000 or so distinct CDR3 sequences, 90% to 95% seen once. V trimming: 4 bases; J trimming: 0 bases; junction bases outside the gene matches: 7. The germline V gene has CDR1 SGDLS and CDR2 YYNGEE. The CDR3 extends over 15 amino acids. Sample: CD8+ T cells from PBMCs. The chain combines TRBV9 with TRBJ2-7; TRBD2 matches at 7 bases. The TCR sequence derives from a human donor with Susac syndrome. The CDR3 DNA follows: TGTGCCAGCAGCCAAGCGGGGTCTAACTCCTACGAGCAGTACTTC. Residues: CASSQAGSNSYEQYF.